Here is one TCR beta chain with its context. This clone showed up just once. The target of this receptor is not known. No much larger clone is present one base from it, and per-base qualities are unavailable. One collaborating source in Seattle enrolled patients while the patients were actively infected and followed the patients over time throughout the course of disease. Collaborating institutions collected whole blood in K2EDTA tubes following their own protocols. For TCRbeta analysis, collaborators shipped samples as frozen whole blood, isolated PBMCs, or DNA extracted from either of those sample types. This sample stems from a study of blood T cell repertoires in COVID-19 (dated by TCRdb to between 2020 and 2021). At the level of the whole study: The collaborator samples originated in the United States, Italy and Spain and spanned the acute and convalescent phases of COVID-19. The prospective study material was composed of cDNA or gDNA derived from T cells, B-cell-depleted T cells, or PBMCs. The dataset comprised deeply sampled blood TCRbeta repertoires from subjects exposed to, actively infected with, or recovered from COVID-19. The repertoires were released in a freely available public database meant as a resource for research on the immune response to SARS-CoV-2. The samples were drawn from the first 160 participants of the ongoing ImmuneRACE study and from 1,200 or so subjects provided by 6 global collaborators. A de-identified subject ID, COVID-19 status, age in years and sex were almost always included in the sample metadata. Where available, HLA class I and class II types were taken from metadata supplied by the sample provider and were not determined by assay-based typing.

The immunoSEQ Assay, a bias-controlled multiplex PCR, was used to amplify TCRbeta CDR3 regions from genomic DNA. Regarding the original processing steps: Nucleated cell counts per sample were estimated from amplification of reference gene primers within the assay. Sequence reads were collapsed and filtered to measure the absolute abundance of every unique TCRbeta CDR3 rearrangement. For each sample, productive Simpson clonality was calculated as the square root of Simpson's diversity index across productive rearrangements. Entries here come from immuneACCESS through TCRdb and include only in-frame sequences with V and J called. Some clones fail to appear in such tables; in the studies checked, an unresolved V gene covers under half of the shortfall, and the cause of the remainder is unknown. From that table come the V and J calls and clone size; the DNA was used to work out D and trimming. In this sample the table shows over 250,000 clones, 80% to 95% of which occur a single time. The top ten constitute around 2.5% of the sample.

Results the study describes overall, beyond this receptor: Clinical and demographic metadata were provided uncurated, with the amount varying by source and participant.

Source material: peripheral blood. The TCR comes from a person aged 18-29 years with COVID-19, enrolled during active disease.

In nucleotide form, the sequence is TGTGCCAGCAGTAAACAGGTAAACAATGAGCAGTTCTTC. This translates into CASSKQVNNEQFF. The rearranged segments are TRBV7-2 and TRBJ2-1, with TRBD1 as a weak D call on 5 bases. V gives up 6 bases and J gives up 5 bases, and the segment between their germline ends measures 11 bases. The CDR3 runs 13 amino acids, cysteine and phenylalanine included. Just CDR3 DNA is preserved here, 39 bases in frame from base 1. The germline V gene supplies CDR1 SGHTA and CDR2 FQGNSA.